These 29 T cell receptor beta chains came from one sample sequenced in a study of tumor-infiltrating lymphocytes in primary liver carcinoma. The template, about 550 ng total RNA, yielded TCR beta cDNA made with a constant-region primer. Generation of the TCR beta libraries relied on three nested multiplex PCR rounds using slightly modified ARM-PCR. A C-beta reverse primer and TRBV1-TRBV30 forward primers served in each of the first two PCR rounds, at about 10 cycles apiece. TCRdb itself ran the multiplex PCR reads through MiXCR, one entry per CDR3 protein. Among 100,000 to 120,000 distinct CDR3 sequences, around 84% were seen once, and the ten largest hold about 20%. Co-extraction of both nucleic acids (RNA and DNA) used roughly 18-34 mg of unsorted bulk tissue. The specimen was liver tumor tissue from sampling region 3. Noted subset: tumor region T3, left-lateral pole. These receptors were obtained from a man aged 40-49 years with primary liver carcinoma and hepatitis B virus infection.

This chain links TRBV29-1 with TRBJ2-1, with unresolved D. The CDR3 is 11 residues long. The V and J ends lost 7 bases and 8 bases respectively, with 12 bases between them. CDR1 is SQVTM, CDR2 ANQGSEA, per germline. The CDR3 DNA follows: TGCAGCGGTTTGAGTGACGATGAGCAGTTCTTC. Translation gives CSGLSDDEQFF.

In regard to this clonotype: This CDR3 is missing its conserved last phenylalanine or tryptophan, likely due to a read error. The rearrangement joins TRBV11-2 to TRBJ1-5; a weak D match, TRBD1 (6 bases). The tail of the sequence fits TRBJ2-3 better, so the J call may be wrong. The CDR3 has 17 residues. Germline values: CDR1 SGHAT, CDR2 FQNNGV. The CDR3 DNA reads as TGTGCCAGCAGCCTAGTAGGGGTAACAGGGAGCAATCATCCCCAGTATTCT. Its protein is CASSLVGVTGSNHPQYS.

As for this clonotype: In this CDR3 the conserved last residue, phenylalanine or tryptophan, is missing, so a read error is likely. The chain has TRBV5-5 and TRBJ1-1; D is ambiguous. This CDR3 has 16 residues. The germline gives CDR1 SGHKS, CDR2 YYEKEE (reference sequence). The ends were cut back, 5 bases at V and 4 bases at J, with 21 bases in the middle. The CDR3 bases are TGTGCCAGCAGTTTCCAGCGGGGAACTTTGGCCACTGAAGCTTTCTTA. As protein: CASSFQRGTLATEAFL.

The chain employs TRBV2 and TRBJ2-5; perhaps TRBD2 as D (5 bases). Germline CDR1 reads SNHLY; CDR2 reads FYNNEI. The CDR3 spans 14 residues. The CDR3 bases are TGTACCGGCAGTGCCTGGACTCAACAAGAGACCCAGTACTTC. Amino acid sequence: CTGSAWTQQETQYF.

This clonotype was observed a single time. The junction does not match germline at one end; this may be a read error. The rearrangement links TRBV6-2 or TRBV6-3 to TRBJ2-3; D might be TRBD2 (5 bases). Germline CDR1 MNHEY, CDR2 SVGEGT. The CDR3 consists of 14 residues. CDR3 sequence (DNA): TGTGCCAGTAGTTACTCCACGAGAGGGTTGGGTCAGTATTTT. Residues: CASSYSTRGLGQYF.

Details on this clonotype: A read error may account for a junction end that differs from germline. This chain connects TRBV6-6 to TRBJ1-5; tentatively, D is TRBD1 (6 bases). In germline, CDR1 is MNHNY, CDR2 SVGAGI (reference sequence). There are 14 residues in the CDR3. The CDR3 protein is CASNLDSGNQPQHF. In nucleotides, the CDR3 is TGTGCCAGCAATTTGGACAGCGGCAATCAGCCCCAACATTTT.

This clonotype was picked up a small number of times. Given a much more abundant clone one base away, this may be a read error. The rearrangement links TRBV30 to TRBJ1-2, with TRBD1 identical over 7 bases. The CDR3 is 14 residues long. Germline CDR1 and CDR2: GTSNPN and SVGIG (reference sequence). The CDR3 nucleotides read TGTGTCTGGACCCGCGACAGGGCCGTCTATGGCTACACCTTC. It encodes CVWTRDRAVYGYTF.

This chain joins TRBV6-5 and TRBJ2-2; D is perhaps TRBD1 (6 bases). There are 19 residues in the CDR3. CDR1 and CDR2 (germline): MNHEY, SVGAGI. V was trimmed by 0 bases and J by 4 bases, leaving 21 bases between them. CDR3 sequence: CASSYSMPGHALGTGELFF. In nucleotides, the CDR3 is TGTGCCAGCAGTTACTCGATGCCGGGACATGCTCTAGGCACCGGGGAGCTGTTTTTT.

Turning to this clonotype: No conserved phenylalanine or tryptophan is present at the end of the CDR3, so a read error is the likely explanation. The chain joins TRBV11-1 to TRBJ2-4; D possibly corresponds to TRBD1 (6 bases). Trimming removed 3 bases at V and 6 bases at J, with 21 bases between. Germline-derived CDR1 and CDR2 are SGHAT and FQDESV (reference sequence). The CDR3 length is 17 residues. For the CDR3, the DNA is TGTGCCAGCAGCTTTCCCGGGACAAGGGGGACCAGAAACATTCAGTACTAC. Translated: CASSFPGTRGTRNIQYY.

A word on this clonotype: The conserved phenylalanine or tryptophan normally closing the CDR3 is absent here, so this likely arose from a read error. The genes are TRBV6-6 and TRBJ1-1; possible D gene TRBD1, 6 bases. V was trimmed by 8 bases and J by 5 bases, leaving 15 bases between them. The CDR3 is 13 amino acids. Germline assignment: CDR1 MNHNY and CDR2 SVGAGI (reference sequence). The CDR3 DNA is TGTGCCAGCGGCACAGGGAGGACTACTGAAGCTTTCATT. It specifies CASGTGRTTEAFI.

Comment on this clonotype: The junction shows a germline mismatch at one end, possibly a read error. CDR3 protein: CARSQLGLAVTQETQYF. The CDR3 DNA reads TGTGCCAGAAGCCAACTTGGACTAGCGGTTACCCAAGAGACCCAGTACTTC. The chain combines TRBV14 with TRBJ2-5; 10 nucleotides match TRBD2. Germline V gives CDR1 SGHDN, CDR2 FVKESK. The CDR3 contains 17 residues.

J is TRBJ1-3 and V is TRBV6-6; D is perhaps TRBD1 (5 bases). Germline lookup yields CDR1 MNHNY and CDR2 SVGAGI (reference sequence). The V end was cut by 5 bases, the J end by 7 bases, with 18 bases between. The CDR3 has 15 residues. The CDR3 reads CASSPPRGNGNTIYF. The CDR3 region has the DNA TGTGCCAGCAGTCCGCCAAGGGGCAACGGTAACACCATATATTTT.

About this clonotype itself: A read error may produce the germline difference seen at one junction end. DNA of the CDR3: TGTACCAGCAGTTTACCGAGGGAGAGCACAGATACACAGTATTTT. This encodes CTSSLPRESTDTQYF. The chain combines TRBV11-1 with TRBJ2-3; D might be TRBD2 (5 bases). This CDR3 has 15 amino acids. CDR1 is SGHAT, CDR2 FQDESV, per germline (reference sequence). Using reference TRBV11-1 and TRBJ2-3 for the parts outside the CDR3, the full variable domain is EAEVAQSPRYKITEKSQAVAFWCDPISGHATLYWYRQILGQGPELLVQFQDESVVDDSQLPKDRFSAERLKGVDSTLKIQPAELGDSAMYLCTSSLPRESTDTQYFGPGTRLTVL.

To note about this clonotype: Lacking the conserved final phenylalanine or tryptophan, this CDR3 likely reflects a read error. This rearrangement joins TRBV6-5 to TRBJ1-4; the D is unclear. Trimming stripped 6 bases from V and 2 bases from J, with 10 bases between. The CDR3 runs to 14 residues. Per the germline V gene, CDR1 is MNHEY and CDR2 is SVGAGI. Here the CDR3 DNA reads TGTGCCAGCAGCCGTGGTTGGACTAATGAAAAACTGTTTCCT. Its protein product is CASSRGWTNEKLFP.

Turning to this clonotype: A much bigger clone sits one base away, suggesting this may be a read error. CDR3 in DNA: TGCGCCGGCAGCAGGACAGGGAGAGCCTCTGGGGCCAACGTCCTGACTTTC. Translating it yields CAGSRTGRASGANVLTF. The chain is built from TRBV5-1 and TRBJ2-6; 8 nucleotides agree with TRBD1. The CDR3 contains 17 residues. Germline values: CDR1 SGHRS, CDR2 YFSETQ.

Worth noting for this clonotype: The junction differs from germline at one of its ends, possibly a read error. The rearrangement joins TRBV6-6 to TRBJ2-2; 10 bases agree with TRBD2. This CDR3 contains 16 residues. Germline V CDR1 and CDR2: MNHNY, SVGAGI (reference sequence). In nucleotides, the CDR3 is TGTGCCAGCAACTCTAGCGGGAGCGGGGGGTTCGGGGAACTGTTTTTT. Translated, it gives CASNSSGSGGFGELFF.

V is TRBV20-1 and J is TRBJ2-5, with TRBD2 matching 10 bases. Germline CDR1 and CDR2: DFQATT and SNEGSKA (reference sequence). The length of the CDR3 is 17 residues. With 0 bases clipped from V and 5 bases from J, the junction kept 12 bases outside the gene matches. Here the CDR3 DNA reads TGCAGTGCTAGAGATCGGGCTAGCGGGAGTGTCGGGGAGACCCAGTACTTC. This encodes CSARDRASGSVGETQYF.

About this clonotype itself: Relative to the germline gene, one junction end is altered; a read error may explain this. CDR3 coding DNA: TGTGCCAGCAATTCGTCAGGGGGCACAGATATGCAGTATTTT. It codes for CASNSSGGTDMQYF. This rearrangement joins TRBV5-6 to TRBJ2-3; TRBD1 agrees at 8 bases. Germline CDR1 is SGHDT and CDR2 is YYEEEE. The CDR3 extends over 14 amino acids.

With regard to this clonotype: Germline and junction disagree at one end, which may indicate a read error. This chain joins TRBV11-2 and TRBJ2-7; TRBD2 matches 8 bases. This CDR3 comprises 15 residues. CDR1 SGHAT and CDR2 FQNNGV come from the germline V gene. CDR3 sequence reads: CGSSSLAGTSLEQYF. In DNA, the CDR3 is TGTGGCAGCAGCTCGTTAGCGGGAACGAGCCTCGAGCAGTACTTC.

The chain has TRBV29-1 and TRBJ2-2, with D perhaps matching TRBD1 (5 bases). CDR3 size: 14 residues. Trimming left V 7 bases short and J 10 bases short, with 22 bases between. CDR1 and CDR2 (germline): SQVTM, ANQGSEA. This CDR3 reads CSASLGTGAAELFF. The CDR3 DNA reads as TGCAGCGCCTCCCTTGGCACAGGCGCCGCGGAGCTGTTTTTT.

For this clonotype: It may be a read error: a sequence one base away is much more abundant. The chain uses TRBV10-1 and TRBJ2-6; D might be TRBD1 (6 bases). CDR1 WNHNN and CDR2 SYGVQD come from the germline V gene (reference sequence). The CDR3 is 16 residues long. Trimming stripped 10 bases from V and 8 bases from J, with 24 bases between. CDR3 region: CATLAGSETGTNVLTF. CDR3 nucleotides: TGCGCCACCCTTGCGGGTAGCGAAACAGGGACCAACGTCCTGACTTTC.

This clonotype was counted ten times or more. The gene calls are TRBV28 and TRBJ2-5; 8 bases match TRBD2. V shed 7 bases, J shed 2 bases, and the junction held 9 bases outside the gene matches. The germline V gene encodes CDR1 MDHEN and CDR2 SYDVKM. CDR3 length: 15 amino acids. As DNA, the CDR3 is TGTGCCAGCATCTCCGGGGGGGGAGGGCAAGAGACCCAGTACTTC. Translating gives CASISGGGGQETQYF.

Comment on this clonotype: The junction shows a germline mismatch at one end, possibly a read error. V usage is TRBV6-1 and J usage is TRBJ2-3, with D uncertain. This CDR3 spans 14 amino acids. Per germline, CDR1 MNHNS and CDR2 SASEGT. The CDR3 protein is CASRWTEYTDTQYF. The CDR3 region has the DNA TGTGCCAGCAGGTGGACGGAATACACAGATACGCAGTACTTT.

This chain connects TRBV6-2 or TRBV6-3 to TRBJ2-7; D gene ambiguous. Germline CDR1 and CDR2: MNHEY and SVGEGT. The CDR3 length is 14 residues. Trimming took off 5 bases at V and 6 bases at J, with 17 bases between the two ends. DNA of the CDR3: TGTGCCAGCAGTCCCGATAGGGTCGCCTGCGAGCAGTACTTC. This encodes CASSPDRVACEQYF.

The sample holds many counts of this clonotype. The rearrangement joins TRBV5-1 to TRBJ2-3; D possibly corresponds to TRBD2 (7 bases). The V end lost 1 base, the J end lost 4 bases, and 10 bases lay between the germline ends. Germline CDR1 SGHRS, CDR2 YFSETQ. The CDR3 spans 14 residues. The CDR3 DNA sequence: TGCGCCAGCAGCTTGCAGGGGAGGGCAGATACGCAGTATTTT. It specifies CASSLQGRADTQYF.

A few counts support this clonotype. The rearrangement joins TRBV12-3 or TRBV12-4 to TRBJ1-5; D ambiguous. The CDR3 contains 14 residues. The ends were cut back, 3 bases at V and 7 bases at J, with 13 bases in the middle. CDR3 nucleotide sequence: TGTGCCAGCAGTTTCATGGTGTCGGAGCAGCCCCAGCATTTT. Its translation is CASSFMVSEQPQHF.

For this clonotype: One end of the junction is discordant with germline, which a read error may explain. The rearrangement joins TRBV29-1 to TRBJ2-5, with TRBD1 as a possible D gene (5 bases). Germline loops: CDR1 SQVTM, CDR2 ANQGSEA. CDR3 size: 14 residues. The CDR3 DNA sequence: TGCAGCTTTAAGACAGCATCGTTTCAAGAGACCCAATATTTC. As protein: CSFKTASFQETQYF.

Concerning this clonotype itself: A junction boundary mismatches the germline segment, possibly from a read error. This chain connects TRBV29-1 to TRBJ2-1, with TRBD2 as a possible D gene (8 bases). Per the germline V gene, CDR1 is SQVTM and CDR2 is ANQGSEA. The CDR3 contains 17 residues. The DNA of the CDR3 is TGCAGCGTGACAGGGACTAGGGGGAGTGGGGAATACAATGAGCAGCTCTTC. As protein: CSVTGTRGSGEYNEQLF.

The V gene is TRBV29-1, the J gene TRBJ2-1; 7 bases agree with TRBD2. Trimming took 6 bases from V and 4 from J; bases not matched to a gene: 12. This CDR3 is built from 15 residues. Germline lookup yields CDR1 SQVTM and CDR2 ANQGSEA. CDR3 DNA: TGCAGCGTCATTAGACTAGCAGGCCTATACAATGAGCAGTTCTTC. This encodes CSVIRLAGLYNEQFF.